These 4 T cell receptor beta chains originate from one sample sequenced in a study of T cell responses to AZD1222 COVID-19 vaccine. Repertoires were generated with immunoSEQ multiplex PCR, while TCRdb's copy carries only in-frame clones and drops some. Of roughly 77,000 clones listed, 90% are singletons. The sample consisted of peripheral blood, taken on day 0 of AZD1222 vaccination. The receptors stem from an adult in good health.

This chain's CDR3 is CASSQGDRGNEKLFF. The CDR3, as DNA: TGTGCCAGCAGCCAAGGGGACAGGGGAAATGAAAAACTGTTTTTT. J is TRBJ1-4 and V is TRBV3-1 (or the pseudogene TRBV3-2), with 10 bases matching TRBD1. This CDR3 is built from 15 residues. J gave up 5 bases and V 1 base, and 1 base lay outside the gene matches. CDR1 and CDR2 from the germline V gene are LGHDT and YNNKEL (reference sequence).

This clone was seen a handful of times. V usage is TRBV6-5 and J usage is TRBJ1-6; D is perhaps TRBD1 (5 bases). The ends were cut back, 8 bases at V and 10 bases at J, with 18 bases in the middle. The CDR3 sequence is 14 residues long. CDR1 and CDR2 (germline): MNHEY, SVGAGI. CDR3 region: CASRPGTPSSPLHF. In nucleotides, the CDR3 is TGTGCCAGCCGACCCGGGACTCCTTCCTCACCCCTCCACTTT.

The chain joins TRBV14 to TRBJ2-1; the D gene is possibly TRBD2 (6 bases). The ends were cut back, 1 base at V and 0 bases at J, with 7 bases in the middle. The CDR3 covers 15 residues. The germline V gene encodes CDR1 SGHDN and CDR2 FVKESK. The CDR3 loop is CASSQGDSSYNEQFF. Here the CDR3 DNA reads TGTGCCAGCAGCCAAGGGGACTCCTCCTACAATGAGCAGTTCTTC.

The chain carries TRBV7-2 and TRBJ1-3, with D unresolved. Germline CDR1 SGHTA, CDR2 FQGNSA. Trimming left V 4 bases short and J 5 bases short, with 12 bases between. This CDR3 is built from 14 residues. The DNA of the CDR3 is TGTGCCAGCAGCTCAAAAAGTTGGCGAAACACCATATATTTT. As protein: CASSSKSWRNTIYF.